Listed below are T cell receptor beta chains from one sample, sequenced in a study of OX40 agonist ivuxolimab in advanced cancers. Only in-frame clones appear in the TCRdb table, and some are missing; sequencing was by immunoSEQ multiplex PCR. This sample yields 13,000 to 15,000 clones, of which approximately 90% are seen a single time; approximately 7% belongs to the top ten. The specimen was CD4+ or CD8+ T cells sorted from blood, collected in a trial of the OX40 agonist ivuxolimab. These receptors were taken from an adult with an advanced solid tumor such as melanoma, head and neck, liver or kidney cancer. Both conserved end residues are part of each CDR3. The order of the fields is V gene, clone size, CDR3 length, D gene, J gene, CDR3 protein, CDR3 DNA. D genes are given only for firm matches. Size tells how often a clone was seen (once, few, many) or the class of an expanded clone, and some rows leave it out.

TRBV4-3	few	16	-	TRBJ1-2	CASSSKKQQYNYGYTF	TGCGCCAGCAGCTCCAAGAAACAGCAATACAACTATGGCTACACCTTC
TRBV9	-	15	-	TRBJ1-3	CASSVMESSGNTIYF	TGTGCCAGCAGCGTAATGGAGAGCTCTGGAAACACCATATATTTT
TRBV7-3	once	15	TRBD1	TRBJ1-1	CASSLQGAGNTEAFF	TGTGCCAGCAGCTTACAGGGGGCCGGGAACACTGAAGCTTTCTTT
TRBV6-5	-	14	TRBD1	TRBJ1-4	CASSHRDSGEKLFF	TGTGCCAGCAGTCACCGGGACAGTGGAGAAAAACTGTTTTTT
TRBV14	-	13	-	TRBJ2-3	CASSQIGTDTQYF	TGTGCCAGCAGCCAAATAGGGACAGATACGCAGTATTTT
TRBV7-3	few	14	-	TRBJ2-7	CASSPNAQGTEQYF	TGTGCCAGCAGCCCAAACGCACAGGGAACCGAGCAGTACTTC
TRBV10-3	-	14	TRBD2	TRBJ2-1	CAISEAGLAYEQFF	TGTGCCATCAGTGAGGCCGGACTAGCGTATGAGCAGTTCTTC
TRBV19	-	16	TRBD2	TRBJ2-3	CASSISSGASTDTQYF	TGTGCCAGTAGTATTTCGAGCGGGGCTAGCACAGATACGCAGTATTTT
TRBV19	-	16	TRBD1	TRBJ2-2	CASSRGTGWNTGELFF	TGTGCCAGTAGTAGGGGGACAGGGTGGAACACCGGGGAGCTGTTTTTT
TRBV27	-	18	-	TRBJ2-2	CASSLSVRRGWGTGELFF	TGTGCCAGCAGTTTATCTGTAAGGAGGGGGTGGGGCACCGGGGAGCTGTTTTTT
TRBV7-6	-	13	-	TRBJ2-7	CASSLAVGYEQYF	TGTGCCAGCAGCTTAGCGGTTGGTTACGAGCAGTACTTC
TRBV4-3	-	16	-	TRBJ1-1	CASSRDHLQGGTEAFF	TGCGCCAGCAGCCGAGACCATTTACAGGGTGGCACTGAAGCTTTCTTT
TRBV2	-	14	-	TRBJ1-6	CASSGGTLNSPLHF	TGTGCCAGCAGTGGGGGGACACTCAATTCACCCCTCCACTTT
TRBV5-1	once	15	TRBD2	TRBJ2-7	CASRPAAGGRYEQYF	TGCGCCAGCAGACCAGCAGCGGGGGGTAGGTACGAGCAGTACTTC
TRBV7-4	-	15	-	TRBJ1-2	CASSRAARKTYGYTF	TGTGCCAGCAGCCGTGCAGCTCGAAAGACCTATGGCTACACCTTC
TRBV2	-	14	TRBD2	TRBJ2-1	CASDLAGGLNEQFF	TGTGCCAGCGACCTAGCGGGGGGCTTGAATGAGCAGTTCTTC
TRBV19	-	18	TRBD2	TRBJ2-1	CASSIASSGGASYNEQFF	TGTGCCAGTAGTATAGCGTCTAGCGGGGGGGCGTCCTACAATGAGCAGTTCTTC
TRBV4-2	-	17	-	TRBJ1-6	CASSQQKPGHYNSPLHF	TGTGCCAGCAGCCAACAGAAGCCGGGACACTATAATTCACCCCTCCACTTT
TRBV6-5	-	15	TRBD1	TRBJ2-3	CASSYKTGWPDTQYF	TGTGCCAGCAGTTACAAGACAGGGTGGCCAGATACGCAGTATTTT
TRBV25-1	-	17	TRBD1	TRBJ1-1	CASSEGSQGWVNTEAFF	TGTGCCAGCAGTGAAGGTTCACAGGGGTGGGTGAACACTGAAGCTTTCTTT
TRBV4-3	few	16	-	TRBJ2-6	CASSQDRGSGANVLTF	TGCGCCAGCAGCCAAGACAGGGGCTCTGGGGCCAACGTCCTGACTTTC
TRBV2	-	15	-	TRBJ2-7	CASSELAPKSYEQYF	TGTGCCAGCAGTGAATTAGCCCCGAAGTCCTACGAGCAGTACTTC
TRBV9	-	15	TRBD2	TRBJ2-3	CASSVIAAGADTQYF	TGTGCCAGCAGCGTAATTGCTGCGGGGGCAGATACGCAGTATTTT
TRBV5-1	-	18	-	TRBJ2-3	CASSFRAKPRWGTDTQYF	TGCGCCAGCAGCTTCCGGGCCAAACCTAGGTGGGGCACAGATACGCAGTATTTT
TRBV6-5	few	16	-	TRBJ1-6	CASSYGMGVGNSPLHF	TGTGCCAGCAGTTACGGAATGGGAGTAGGTAATTCACCCCTCCACTTT
TRBV5-4	-	15	TRBD1	TRBJ2-3	CASSNRQGATDTQYF	TGTGCCAGCAGCAACAGACAGGGGGCCACAGATACGCAGTATTTT